Following are 25 T cell receptor beta chains from one sample sequenced in a study of blood T cell repertoires in COVID-19 (dated by TCRdb to 2018 to 2021). The library was generated by the immunoSEQ multiplex PCR assay. In its TCRdb copy, this immuneACCESS table keeps in-frame sequences only and misses some clones. Where compared with another copy, unresolved V genes explain less than half of these, and the others have no known cause. The sample contains roughly 100,000 clones, approximately 90% of them found a single time. In total, the top ten clones hold about 1.8% of the sample. Material for sequencing was peripheral blood. These receptors came from a human donor with active COVID-19. The donor label of this sample is uncertain.

This rearrangement joins TRBV5-1 to TRBJ1-2; TRBD1 matches 7 bases. Germline CDR1 and CDR2: SGHRS and YFSETQ. The CDR3 consists of 15 residues. With 4 bases clipped from V and 1 base from J, the junction kept 7 bases outside the gene matches. The CDR3 DNA sequence: TGCGCCAGCAGCCCGCGCTCAGGGGGTAACTATGGCTACACCTTC. Protein: CASSPRSGGNYGYTF.

The chain joins TRBV7-8 to TRBJ2-5; D gene unclear. The CDR3 totals 13 residues. V shed 2 bases and J shed 7 bases, with 11 bases lying between them. The germline CDR1 and CDR2 sequences are SGHVS and FQNEAQ. The CDR3 sequence is CASSLRGARTQYF. CDR3 sequence (DNA): TGTGCCAGCAGCTTACGAGGAGCCAGGACCCAGTACTTC.

This chain joins TRBV5-6 and TRBJ2-7, with a tentative D call TRBD1 (6 bases). The ends were cut back, 4 bases at V and 0 bases at J, with 17 bases in the middle. Germline lookup yields CDR1 SGHDT and CDR2 YYEEEE. The CDR3 sequence is 16 residues long. Written as DNA, the CDR3 is TGTGCCAGCAGCGTCAACAGGGATTGGTACTCCTACGAGCAGTACTTC. Amino acid sequence: CASSVNRDWYSYEQYF. Based on the CDR3 plus reference TRBV5-6 and TRBJ2-7, the full variable domain is DAGVTQSPTHLIKTRGQQVTLRCSPKSGHDTVSWYQQALGQGPQFIFQYYEEEERQRGNFPDRFSGHQFPNYSSELNVNALLLGDSALYLCASSVNRDWYSYEQYFGPGTRLTVT.

The V call is TRBV10-2, the J call TRBJ1-1; D gene unclear. From germline, CDR1 is WSHSY and CDR2 SAAADI. V lost 4 bases and J 4 bases, leaving 10 bases between the germline ends. This CDR3 is built from 13 residues. CDR3 sequence (DNA): TGCGCCAGCAGTGCACAGCTCCTCACTGAAGCTTTCTTT. Residues: CASSAQLLTEAFF.

The J gene is TRBJ2-4, the V gene TRBV2, with 9 bases matching TRBD1. The CDR3 is 13 residues long. The germline gives CDR1 SNHLY, CDR2 FYNNEI. Trimming removed 6 bases from V and 5 bases from J; junction bases left unmatched: 2. CDR3 in amino acids: CASRRDRENIQYF. CDR3 nucleotide sequence: TGTGCCAGCAGAAGGGACAGGGAAAACATTCAGTACTTC.

The chain uses TRBV6-1 and TRBJ2-4; 13 nucleotides line up with TRBD2. The V gene end was trimmed by 4 bases and the J gene end by 8 bases; junction bases not matched to a gene: 11. In germline, CDR1 is MNHNS, CDR2 SASEGT. The CDR3 has 17 amino acids. This chain's CDR3 is CASSATSGGAGWDIQYF. As DNA, the CDR3 is TGTGCCAGCAGTGCCACTAGCGGGGGGGCCGGTTGGGACATTCAGTACTTC.

The rearrangement uses TRBV10-2 and TRBJ2-7; TRBD1 might be the D (6 bases). This CDR3 has 14 residues. CDR1 is WSHSY, CDR2 SAAADI, per germline. V was shortened by 6 bases and J by 6 bases, with 18 bases between the two germline ends. CDR3 region: CASSIEDRWTEQYF. The DNA for the CDR3 is TGCGCCAGCAGCATTGAGGACAGATGGACCGAGCAGTACTTC.

This rearrangement joins TRBV5-1 to TRBJ1-2; 10 positions agree with TRBD1. This CDR3 has 14 residues. Germline V CDR1 and CDR2: SGHRS, YFSETQ. The V and J ends lost 4 bases and 6 bases, in that order; junction bases with no gene match: 6. Written as DNA, the CDR3 is TGCGCCAGCAGCGTGGACAGGGGGTTTGATGGCTACACCTTC. Residues: CASSVDRGFDGYTF.

This clone was found a few times. The chain is built from TRBV2 and TRBJ1-1; D is ambiguous. This CDR3 has 13 amino acids. V lost 11 bases to trimming and J lost 1 base, with 14 bases between them. Germline CDR1 and CDR2: SNHLY and FYNNEI. CDR3 bases: TGTGCCCAAGACGGACGGGGGAACACTGAAGCTTTCTTT. Its protein is CAQDGRGNTEAFF.

The gene calls are TRBV5-8 and TRBJ2-7; weak D call: TRBD2 (7 bases). Trimming removed 4 bases from V and 0 bases from J, with 14 bases in between. The germline V gene has CDR1 SGHTS and CDR2 YDEGEE. There are 15 residues in the CDR3. As DNA, the CDR3 is TGTGCCAGCAGCCGCCGGGGGGCGAGCTCCTACGAGCAGTACTTC. It codes for CASSRRGASSYEQYF.

In this sample, this clone turned up a few times. The CDR3 coding sequence is TGTGCCACCAGTGATTCGGGGTTTGACAGGCCCTCCGAAGCTTTCTTT. Its translation is CATSDSGFDRPSEAFF. The gene calls are TRBV24-1 and TRBJ1-1, with D possibly TRBD1 on 6 matching bases. Germline CDR1 KGHDR, CDR2 SFDVKD. V was trimmed by 2 bases and J by 8 bases, leaving 20 bases between them. The CDR3 extends over 16 amino acids.

The J gene is TRBJ2-1, the V gene TRBV7-9; the match to TRBD1 covers 8 bases. Germline lookup yields CDR1 SEHNR and CDR2 FQNEAQ (reference sequence). The CDR3 sequence is 13 residues long. Trimming cost V 6 bases and J 6 bases; bases outside gene matches: 4. The CDR3 DNA sequence: TGTGCCAGCAGTCAGGGGGCGCGCAATGAGCAGTTCTTC. Amino acid sequence: CASSQGARNEQFF.

The CDR3 sequence is CASSLDRTSGANTGELFF. As DNA, the CDR3 is TGTGCCAGCAGTTTAGACCGGACTAGCGGGGCGAACACCGGGGAGCTGTTTTTT. This chain joins TRBV27 and TRBJ2-2, with 12 positions matching TRBD2. With V trimmed by 2 bases and J by 0 bases, 4 bases remained unmatched. CDR3 length: 18 residues. Germline-derived CDR1 and CDR2 are MNHEY and SMNVEV (reference sequence).

This chain joins TRBV7-9 and TRBJ1-3; D is possibly TRBD1 (5 bases). The CDR3 contains 17 residues. Germline lookup yields CDR1 SEHNR and CDR2 FQNEAQ (reference sequence). Trimming pared 1 base from V and 0 bases from J, leaving 13 bases between. CDR3 DNA sequence: TGTGCCAGCAGCTTAGACGTACAGGAGTACTCTGGAAACACCATATATTTT. It specifies CASSLDVQEYSGNTIYF.

The chain is built from TRBV19 and TRBJ1-2; 10 nucleotides agree with TRBD1. Germline trimming cut 3 bases from V and 4 bases from J; bases unmatched to any gene: 5. The CDR3 has 15 residues. CDR1 is LNHDA, CDR2 SQIVND, per germline (reference sequence). The CDR3 nucleotides read TGTGCCAGTAGTATTAACGGACAGGGGGGCTATGGCTACACCTTC. It translates to CASSINGQGGYGYTF. The full variable domain, completed using reference TRBV19 and TRBJ1-2, is DGGITQSPKYLFRKEGQNVTLSCEQNLNHDAMYWYRQDPGQGLRLIYYSQIVNDFQKGDIAEGYSVSREKKESFPLTVTSAQKNPTAFYLCASSINGQGGYGYTFGSGTRLTVV.

This chain links TRBV7-2 with TRBJ2-1; D is unresolved. There are 15 residues in the CDR3. Trimming took 3 bases from V and 7 from J, leaving 16 bases between them. CDR1 SGHTA and CDR2 FQGNSA come from the germline V gene. The CDR3: CASSFVTGVRNEQFF. As DNA, the CDR3 is TGTGCCAGCAGCTTCGTTACGGGTGTAAGGAATGAGCAGTTCTTC.

The CDR3 here is CASRERTTSYEQYF. CDR3 coding DNA: TGTGCCAGCAGGGAAAGGACAACCTCCTACGAGCAGTACTTC. This rearrangement joins TRBV2 to TRBJ2-7, with D perhaps matching TRBD1 (5 bases). V lost 6 bases and J lost 0, with 12 bases in between. This CDR3 is built from 14 residues. Looked up from germline, CDR1 is SNHLY and CDR2 is FYNNEI.

This clone showed up just once. The J gene is TRBJ1-2, the V gene TRBV7-2, with D tentatively TRBD1 (6 bases). CDR1 is SGHTA, CDR2 FQGNSA, per germline. The germline V and J ends were trimmed by 3 bases and 3 bases, with 8 bases remaining between them. The CDR3 totals 13 residues. The chain's CDR3 is CASSLGADYGYTF. The CDR3 bases are TGTGCCAGCAGCTTGGGGGCCGACTATGGCTACACCTTC.

Remarks on this clone: Distinct nucleotide sequences in the sample also encode this CDR3. The chain uses TRBV10-3 and TRBJ2-1, with a possible D match to TRBD1 (6 bases). The V end lost 9 bases, the J end lost 2 bases, and 11 bases lay between the germline ends. CDR3 length: 13 amino acids. Germline CDR1 is ENHRY and CDR2 is SYGVKD. The CDR3, as DNA: TGTGCCATTGCCGGGACACCCTACAATGAGCAGTTCTTC. It specifies CAIAGTPYNEQFF.

J is TRBJ2-5 and V is TRBV12-3 or TRBV12-4; D may be TRBD2 (5 bases). The length of the CDR3 is 13 residues. Deletions cut 6 bases from V and 3 bases from J, with 11 bases between. The CDR3 DNA reads as TGTGCCAGCAGCCGGATGCGGGAAGAGACCCAGTACTTC. Translated, it gives CASSRMREETQYF.

The rearrangement joins TRBV6-2 or TRBV6-3 to TRBJ2-5, with TRBD2 identical over 9 bases. This CDR3 has 13 residues. CDR1 and CDR2 (germline): MNHEY, SVGEGT. The V segment lost 4 bases and the J segment 4 bases; nucleotides outside the gene matches: 1. CDR3 nucleotide sequence: TGTGCCAGCAGTTTTAGCGGGGGAGAGACCCAGTACTTC. The encoded protein is CASSFSGGETQYF.

The chain joins TRBV28 to TRBJ2-7, with D perhaps matching TRBD2 (6 bases). Trimming cost V 5 bases and J 5 bases, with 19 bases left between them. This CDR3 contains 15 residues. Germline V CDR1 and CDR2: MDHEN, SYDVKM. The CDR3 DNA follows: TGTGCCAGCAGTCCCCCGGGACTTCCTCTCAACGAGCAGTACTTC. Amino acids: CASSPPGLPLNEQYF.

The rearrangement uses TRBV13 and TRBJ2-5, with 7 positions matching TRBD2. J gave up 7 bases and V 3 bases, and 14 bases lay outside the gene matches. Germline CDR1 PRHDT, CDR2 FYEKMQ (reference sequence). There are 16 residues in the CDR3. CDR3 coding DNA: TGTGCCAGCAGCTTTATGGCAGCGGGGCCCCCCGGGACCCAGTACTTC. It codes for CASSFMAAGPPGTQYF.

This clone has just one count. CDR3 region: CASSFLSGANVLTF. The CDR3 region has the DNA TGTGCCAGCAGTTTCTTGTCTGGGGCCAACGTCCTGACTTTC. This chain links TRBV27 with TRBJ2-6; D is unclear. Trimming took 3 bases from V and 1 from J, leaving 4 bases between them. CDR1 and CDR2 (germline): MNHEY, SMNVEV (reference sequence). The CDR3 has 14 amino acids.

The J gene is TRBJ2-7, the V gene TRBV2; the match to TRBD1 covers 8 bases. The CDR3 contains 16 residues. The J segment lost 5 bases and the V segment lost 6 bases, leaving 15 bases of the junction unmatched. Germline CDR1 and CDR2: SNHLY and FYNNEI. The CDR3: CASREGYGQGRHEQYF. The CDR3 coding sequence is TGTGCCAGCAGGGAGGGCTATGGACAGGGCCGACACGAGCAGTACTTC.